The 26 T cell receptor beta chains presented below share a single source sample, sequenced in a study of cytomegalovirus exposure and HLA in healthy donors. Primers included in the PCR were 60 Vbeta and 13 Jbeta primers. The assay was immunoSEQ multiplex PCR, and TCRdb's table has in-frame clones only and misses some. The sample has about 130,000 clones, more than 65% seen once; the top ten hold under 5%. Specimen: PBMCs. The origin of the receptors is a man between 18 and 29 years old in good health and CMV-seropositive.

This clone was counted a few times. The V gene is TRBV18, the J gene TRBJ2-7; perhaps TRBD2 as D (5 bases). There are 15 residues in the CDR3. V was shortened by 0 bases and J by 6 bases, with 15 bases between the two germline ends. Looked up from germline, CDR1 is KGHSH and CDR2 is LQKENI. The CDR3 here is CASSPPAGEFLEQYF. CDR3 nucleotides: TGTGCCAGCTCACCACCTGCTGGGGAGTTCCTCGAGCAGTACTTC.

This chain uses TRBV7-8 with TRBJ2-3, with no clear D. V lost 4 bases to trimming and J lost 1 base, with 9 bases between them. CDR1 is SGHVS, CDR2 FQNEAQ, per germline. CDR3 length equals 14 residues. This CDR3 reads CASSYSLGTDTQYF. The CDR3 region has the DNA TGTGCCAGCAGCTATTCTCTTGGCACAGATACGCAGTATTTT. Variable domain in full (rest from reference TRBV7-8 and TRBJ2-3): GAGVSQSPRYKVAKRGQDVALRCDPISGHVSLFWYQQALGQGPEFLTYFQNEAQLDKSGLPSDRFFAERPEGSVSTLKIQRTQQEDSAVYLCASSYSLGTDTQYFGPGTRLTVL.

V and J are TRBV4-1 and TRBJ1-2, with 10 bases fitting TRBD1. The V segment lost 1 base and the J segment 6 bases; nucleotides outside the gene matches: 5. The CDR3 is 15 amino acids. Per germline, CDR1 MGHRA and CDR2 YSYEKL. The CDR3 DNA reads TGCGCCAGCAGCCAAGTAGGGACAGGGGTTAATGGCTACACCTTC. Its translation is CASSQVGTGVNGYTF.

This clone was detected only a few times. The chain uses TRBV15 and TRBJ2-7, with 8 bases lining up with TRBD1. Trimming at V came to 3 bases and at J to 6 bases, leaving 7 bases not matched to a gene. The CDR3 totals 14 residues. Per the germline V gene, CDR1 is LNHNV and CDR2 is YYDKDF (reference sequence). CDR3 amino acids: CATSSGDRYSEQYF. The CDR3 nucleotides are TGTGCCACCAGCAGTGGGGACAGGTACTCCGAGCAGTACTTC.

The V call is TRBV10-2, the J call TRBJ2-3; 8 bases align to TRBD2. CDR1 and CDR2 from the germline V gene are WSHSY and SAAADI. The CDR3 has 14 residues. With 3 bases clipped from V and 1 base from J, the junction kept 0 bases outside the gene matches. CDR3 nucleotides: TGCGCCAGCAGTGATAGCGGGGGCACAGATACGCAGTATTTT. Its protein is CASSDSGGTDTQYF.

This clone has only a few counts. This specimen includes other DNA sequences encoding the same CDR3. The chain links TRBV15 to TRBJ2-2; the D gene is possibly TRBD2 (6 bases). Trimming took 0 bases from V and 6 from J, leaving 14 bases between them. The CDR3 is made up of 16 amino acids. In germline, CDR1 is LNHNV, CDR2 YYDKDF (reference sequence). The CDR3 spells CATSRDRLAGPGELFF. The CDR3 DNA follows: TGTGCCACCAGCAGAGATCGGTTGGCGGGACCCGGGGAGCTGTTTTTT.

The chain couples TRBV30 to TRBJ1-2; possibly TRBD1 for D (6 bases). Trimming took 1 base from V and 6 from J, leaving 12 bases between them. The CDR3 has 13 amino acids. Germline V gene data show CDR1 as GTSNPN and CDR2 as SVGIG (reference sequence). The DNA of the CDR3 is TGTGCCTGGAGTGGGGGGGGCGATGATGGCTACACCTTC. Translation gives CAWSGGGDDGYTF.

The chain is built from TRBV29-1 and TRBJ2-5; D unclear. Germline loops: CDR1 SQVTM, CDR2 ANQGSEA. The CDR3 runs to 13 residues. Trimming left V 2 bases short and J 2 bases short, with 9 bases between. CDR3: CSVEITRQETQYF. CDR3 bases: TGCAGCGTTGAAATAACGCGGCAAGAGACCCAGTACTTC.

In regard to this clone: One end of the junction is discordant with germline, which a read error may explain. The chain joins TRBV7-9 to TRBJ1-1; maybe TRBD1 (5 bases). Germline V gene lookup returns CDR1 SEHNR and CDR2 FQNEAQ (reference sequence). This CDR3 spans 15 amino acids. Written as DNA, the CDR3 is TGTTCCAGCAGCTTAGCTGTGATGGGGGGGACTGAAGCTTTCTTT. Its protein is CSSSLAVMGGTEAFF.

CDR3 region: CASSQAVSRGLASGGADTQYF. The CDR3 nucleotides read TGCGCCAGCAGCCAAGCTGTTTCACGGGGACTAGCCTCTGGGGGGGCAGATACGCAGTATTTT. V gene TRBV4-3 combines with J gene TRBJ2-3, with TRBD2 matching over 9 bases. CDR1 and CDR2 from the germline V gene are LGHNA and YSLEER. V lost 1 base, J lost 4 bases, and 21 bases stayed unmatched. The CDR3 totals 21 residues.

The rearrangement links TRBV6-1 to TRBJ1-6; D perhaps matches TRBD1 (5 bases). V lost 6 bases and J lost 7, with 13 bases in between. Germline CDR1 MNHNS, CDR2 SASEGT. This CDR3 spans 14 amino acids. The CDR3 DNA reads as TGTGCCAGCAGAGACCCAGGGCGCAATTCACCCCTCCACTTT. Protein: CASRDPGRNSPLHF.

The J gene is TRBJ2-1, the V gene TRBV30; D may be TRBD1 (5 bases). The CDR3 loop spans 15 amino acids. The V end was cut by 0 bases, the J end by 4 bases, with 13 bases between. CDR1 and CDR2 from the germline V gene are GTSNPN and SVGIG (reference sequence). This chain's CDR3 is CAWSVRDRLYNEQFF. The CDR3 DNA reads TGTGCCTGGAGTGTTCGTGACAGACTGTACAATGAGCAGTTCTTC.

The rearrangement uses TRBV18 and TRBJ1-2; TRBD1 matches 7 bases. CDR3 length: 16 residues. The V segment lost 0 bases and the J segment 2 bases; nucleotides outside the gene matches: 6. Germline values: CDR1 KGHSH, CDR2 LQKENI. The CDR3 sequence: CASSPPGQGVNYGYTF. For the CDR3, the DNA is TGTGCCAGCTCACCACCCGGCCAGGGGGTGAACTATGGCTACACCTTC. Full variable domain (rest looked up from reference TRBV18 and TRBJ1-2): NAGVMQNPRHLVRRRGQEARLRCSPMKGHSHVYWYRQLPEEGLKFMVYLQKENIIDESGMPKERFSAEFPKEGPSILRIQQVVRGDSAAYFCASSPPGQGVNYGYTFGSGTRLTVV.

The chain recombines TRBV2 with TRBJ1-4, with TRBD1 identical over 7 bases. The germline V gene encodes CDR1 SNHLY and CDR2 FYNNEI. This CDR3 is built from 15 residues. Losses at the gene ends were 6 bases for V and 3 bases for J; bases not matched to a gene: 7. The CDR3 spells CASSPGQIPNEKLFF. CDR3 DNA sequence: TGTGCCAGCAGCCCGGGACAGATCCCTAATGAAAAACTGTTTTTT.

This clone came up a few times. The missing conserved phenylalanine or tryptophan at the end of this CDR3 makes a read error likely. No DNA is shown, since the ends of the CDR3 on it are uncertain; the CDR3 is the one TCRdb lists. The V gene is TRBV29-1, the J gene TRBJ2-7; the table calls TRBD2, which could not be checked here. From its first to its last residue, the CDR3 has 8 amino acids. Germline CDR1 is SQVTM and CDR2 is ANQGSEA. The CDR3 spells CSAGGRKP.

The rearrangement uses TRBV7-8 and TRBJ1-1; D is possibly TRBD1 (6 bases). This CDR3 is built from 15 residues. Germline lookup yields CDR1 SGHVS and CDR2 FQNEAQ. Trimming shortened V by 5 bases and J by 0 bases, and 13 bases separated the two germline ends. CDR3 bases: TGTGCCAGCAGCAAAAACAGGGAAGTGAACACTGAAGCTTTCTTT. Translation gives CASSKNREVNTEAFF.

The CDR3 region is CASSLARSRVQPQHF. In nucleotides, the CDR3 is TGTGCCAGCAGCTTAGCGAGGAGCAGGGTTCAGCCCCAGCATTTT. This chain links TRBV7-8 with TRBJ1-5; perhaps TRBD1 as D (5 bases). The germline CDR1 and CDR2 sequences are SGHVS and FQNEAQ. The CDR3 length is 15 residues. Trimming left V 0 bases short and J 6 bases short, with 12 bases between.

This CDR3 reads CASTTQTAGLHGYTF. In DNA form, the CDR3 reads TGTGCCAGCACCACCCAGACGGCGGGGCTTCATGGCTACACCTTC. The chain is built from TRBV5-4 and TRBJ1-2, with D possibly TRBD1 on 5 matching bases. This CDR3 comprises 15 residues. Germline lookup yields CDR1 SGHNT and CDR2 YYREEE (reference sequence). With 6 bases removed from V and 6 bases from J, the gap between germline ends came to 21 bases.

This rearrangement joins TRBV28 to TRBJ2-2; D not resolved. Germline values: CDR1 MDHEN, CDR2 SYDVKM. The length of the CDR3 is 12 residues. V was trimmed by 7 bases and J by 6 bases, leaving 9 bases between them. CDR3 in DNA: TGTGCCAGCACTCTACGGGCCGGGGAGCTGTTTTTT. This codes for CASTLRAGELFF. The full variable domain, with the rest looked up from reference TRBV28 and TRBJ2-2, is DVKVTQSSRYLVKRTGEKVFLECVQDMDHENMFWYRQDPGLGLRLIYFSYDVKMKEKGDIPEGYSVSREKKERFSLILESASTNQTSMYLCASTLRAGELFFGEGSRLTVL.

The J gene is TRBJ2-5, the V gene TRBV29-1, with 9 bases fitting TRBD1. The CDR3 spans 14 residues. Germline loops: CDR1 SQVTM, CDR2 ANQGSEA. The V segment lost 3 bases and the J segment 5 bases; nucleotides outside the gene matches: 7. The CDR3 DNA follows: TGCAGCGTTGATCTGGGACAGGGTACGGAGACCCAGTACTTC. Translation: CSVDLGQGTETQYF. The full variable domain, with the rest looked up from reference TRBV29-1 and TRBJ2-5, is SAVISQKPSRDICQRGTSLTIQCQVDSQVTMMFWYRQQPGQSLTLIATANQGSEATYESGFVIDKFPISRPNLTFSTLTVSNMSPEDSSIYLCSVDLGQGTETQYFGPGTRLLVL.

The rearrangement joins TRBV11-2 to TRBJ2-7; the D gene is possibly TRBD2 (6 bases). The V end was cut by 5 bases, the J end by 2 bases, with 13 bases between. The length of the CDR3 is 14 residues. Germline V lookup: CDR1 SGHAT, CDR2 FQNNGV. In DNA form, the CDR3 reads TGTGCCAGCAGCCCGGGAGCCCTTACCTACGAGCAGTACTTC. Residues: CASSPGALTYEQYF.

The rearrangement links TRBV30 to TRBJ2-3; 10 bases agree with TRBD2. Germline values: CDR1 GTSNPN, CDR2 SVGIG (reference sequence). This CDR3 has 13 residues. V lost 8 bases to trimming and J lost 4 bases; unmatched junction nucleotides: 6. CDR3 in amino acids: CATTSGVPDTQYF. The CDR3 DNA follows: TGTGCCACCACTAGCGGGGTGCCAGATACGCAGTATTTT.

This clone appeared a few times. CDR3 residues: CASRARQGGIVNSPLHF. CDR3 nucleotide sequence: TGTGCCAGCAGGGCACGACAGGGGGGAATTGTGAATTCACCCCTCCACTTT. The chain employs TRBV7-9 and TRBJ1-6, with 9 bases lining up with TRBD1. Germline V gene data show CDR1 as SEHNR and CDR2 as FQNEAQ (reference sequence). With V trimmed by 6 bases and J by 7 bases, 13 bases remained unmatched. CDR3 length: 17 residues.

This clone has a single count. The chain recombines TRBV7-6 with TRBJ2-3; 9 bases align to TRBD2. The germline gives CDR1 SGHVS, CDR2 FNYEAQ. V lost 3 bases and J lost 5; bases outside the gene matches: 3. This CDR3 has 14 residues. CDR3 coding DNA: TGTGCCAGCAGCTTGTCAGCGGGGGGAGATACGCAGTATTTT. It is translated as CASSLSAGGDTQYF.

The chain uses TRBV9 and TRBJ2-1, with a weak D call TRBD2 (7 bases). This CDR3 has 14 residues. From germline, CDR1 is SGDLS and CDR2 YYNGEE. Trimming removed 0 bases at V and 7 bases at J, with 11 bases between. CDR3: CASSVAGGGNEQFF. The CDR3 coding sequence is TGTGCCAGCAGCGTAGCGGGGGGCGGGAATGAGCAGTTCTTC.

This clone was recorded once. The gene calls are TRBV10-3 and TRBJ2-2; 7 nucleotides align to TRBD2. V trimming: 0 bases; J trimming: 1 base; junction bases outside the gene matches: 2. The V gene's germline CDR1 is ENHRY and CDR2 SYGVKD. CDR3 length: 16 amino acids. The CDR3, as DNA: TGTGCCATCAGTGAGTCGCCGGGGGGGAACACCGGGGAGCTGTTTTTT. This sequence encodes CAISESPGGNTGELFF.